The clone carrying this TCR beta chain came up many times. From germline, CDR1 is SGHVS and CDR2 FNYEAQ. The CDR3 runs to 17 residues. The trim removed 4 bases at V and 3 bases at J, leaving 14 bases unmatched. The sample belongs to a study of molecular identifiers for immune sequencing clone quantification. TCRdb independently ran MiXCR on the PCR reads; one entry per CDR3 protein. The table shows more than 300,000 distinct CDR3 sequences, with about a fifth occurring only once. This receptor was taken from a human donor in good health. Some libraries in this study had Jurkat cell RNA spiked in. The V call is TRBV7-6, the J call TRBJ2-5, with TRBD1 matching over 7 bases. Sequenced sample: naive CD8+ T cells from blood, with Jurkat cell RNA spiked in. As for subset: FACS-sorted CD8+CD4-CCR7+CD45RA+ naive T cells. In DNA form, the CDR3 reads TGTGCCAGCAGCTACCTGCCGGGACAGCCTCACGAAGAGACCCAGTACTTC. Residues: CASSYLPGQPHEETQYF.